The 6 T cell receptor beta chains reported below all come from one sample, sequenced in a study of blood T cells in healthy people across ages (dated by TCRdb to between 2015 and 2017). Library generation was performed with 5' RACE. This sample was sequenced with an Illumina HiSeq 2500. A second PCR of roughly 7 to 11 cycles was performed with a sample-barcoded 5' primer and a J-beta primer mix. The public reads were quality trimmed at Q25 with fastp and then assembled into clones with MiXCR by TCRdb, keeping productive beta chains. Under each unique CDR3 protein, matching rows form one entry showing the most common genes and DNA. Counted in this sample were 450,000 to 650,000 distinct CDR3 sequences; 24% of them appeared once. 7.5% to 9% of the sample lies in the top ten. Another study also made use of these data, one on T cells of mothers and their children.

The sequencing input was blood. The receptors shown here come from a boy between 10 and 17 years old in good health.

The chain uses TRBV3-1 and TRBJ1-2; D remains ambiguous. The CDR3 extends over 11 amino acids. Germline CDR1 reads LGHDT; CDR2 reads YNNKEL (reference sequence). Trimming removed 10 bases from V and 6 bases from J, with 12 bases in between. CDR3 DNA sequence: TGTGCCACACGTGAGGGAAATGGCTACACCTTC. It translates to CATREGNGYTF.

The CDR3 DNA is TGTGCCAGCACCCAACGTGGGGAGGGAGGTGAAGCTTTCTTT. Translation gives CASTQRGEGGEAFF. The chain combines TRBV12-3 or TRBV12-4 with TRBJ1-1, with D unclear. V was pared by 7 bases and J by 7 bases, with 19 bases between. The CDR3 runs 14 residues.

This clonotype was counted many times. Here the CDR3 reads CASSLGVGAHTDTQYF. The CDR3 DNA reads TGTGCCAGCAGCTTAGGGGTCGGGGCCCACACAGATACGCAGTATTTT. The genes are TRBV7-2 and TRBJ2-3; the D call may be TRBD1 or TRBD2 (5 bases each). This CDR3 has 16 residues. Trimming pared 1 base from V and 2 bases from J, leaving 13 bases between. Germline loops: CDR1 SGHTA, CDR2 FQGNSA.

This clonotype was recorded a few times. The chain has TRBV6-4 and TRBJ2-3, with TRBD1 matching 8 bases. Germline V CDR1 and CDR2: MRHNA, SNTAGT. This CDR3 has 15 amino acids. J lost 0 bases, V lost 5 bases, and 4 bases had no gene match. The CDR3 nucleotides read TGTGCCAGCAGTAAACAGGGGGATAGCACAGATACGCAGTATTTT. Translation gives CASSKQGDSTDTQYF.

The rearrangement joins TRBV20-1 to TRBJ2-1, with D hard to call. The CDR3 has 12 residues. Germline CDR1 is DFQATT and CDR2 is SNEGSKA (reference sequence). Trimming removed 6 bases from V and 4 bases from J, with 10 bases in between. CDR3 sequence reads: CSATRTYNEQFF. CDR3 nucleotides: TGCAGTGCCACCAGGACGTACAATGAGCAGTTCTTC.

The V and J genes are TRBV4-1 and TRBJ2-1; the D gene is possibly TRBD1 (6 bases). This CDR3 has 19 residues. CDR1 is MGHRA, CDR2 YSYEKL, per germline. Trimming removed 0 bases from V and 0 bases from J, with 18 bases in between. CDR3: CASSQESQGTISSYNEQFF. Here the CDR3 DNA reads TGCGCCAGCAGCCAAGAGTCGCAGGGGACAATATCCTCCTACAATGAGCAGTTCTTC.